Listed here are 10 T cell receptor beta chains from one sample, sequenced in a study of cytomegalovirus exposure and HLA in healthy donors. TCRdb's table, derived via immunoSEQ multiplex PCR, lists solely in-frame clones and lacks some. The top ten hold more than 0.35% of the sample, which has a few hundred thousand clones, around 89% seen once. Material: PBMCs. The source of these receptors is a woman aged 18-29 years in good health and CMV-seronegative.

The J gene is TRBJ1-6, the V gene TRBV4-1, with a tentative D call TRBD1 (5 bases). This CDR3 is 15 amino acids long. Per the germline V gene, CDR1 is MGHRA and CDR2 is YSYEKL. The V and J ends lost 0 bases and 10 bases respectively, with 13 bases between them. CDR3 bases: TGCGCCAGCAGCCAAGATTATACAGGTATCTCACCCCTCCACTTT. This gives the protein CASSQDYTGISPLHF.

The J gene is TRBJ2-4, the V gene TRBV4-3, with D hard to call. Germline CDR1 is LGHNA and CDR2 is YSLEER. V shed 1 base and J shed 9 bases, with 7 bases lying between them. This CDR3 is 12 amino acids long. CDR3 coding DNA: TGCGCCAGCAGCCAAGCTGGCGGCATTCAGTACTTC. It encodes CASSQAGGIQYF.

This rearrangement joins TRBV11-2 to TRBJ2-3; 8 nucleotides match TRBD2. Germline CDR1 reads SGHAT; CDR2 reads FQNNGV. CDR3 size: 15 residues. The V segment lost 5 bases and the J segment 4 bases; nucleotides outside the gene matches: 8. The chain's CDR3 is CASSVTGGAPDTQYF. The CDR3 DNA sequence: TGTGCCAGCAGCGTAACGGGGGGGGCCCCAGATACGCAGTATTTT. The whole variable domain, remainder taken from reference TRBV11-2 and TRBJ2-3, is EAGVAQSPRYKIIEKRQSVAFWCNPISGHATLYWYQQILGQGPKLLIQFQNNGVVDDSQLPKDRFSAERLKGVDSTLKIQPAKLEDSAVYLCASSVTGGAPDTQYFGPGTRLTVL.

The rearrangement uses TRBV6-6 and TRBJ1-5; D gene ambiguous. Trimming stripped 0 bases from V and 7 bases from J, with 10 bases between. Germline V CDR1 and CDR2: MNHNY, SVGAGI (reference sequence). This CDR3 is 14 amino acids long. This CDR3 is CASSYSFGQQPQHF. The CDR3 DNA is TGTGCCAGCAGTTACTCGTTTGGGCAGCAGCCCCAGCATTTT.

V usage is TRBV6-1 and J usage is TRBJ1-5; 7 nucleotides match TRBD1. The CDR3 spans 13 residues. J lost 3 bases, V lost 6 bases, and 2 bases had no gene match. Looked up from germline, CDR1 is MNHNS and CDR2 is SASEGT. CDR3 amino acids: CASRTGNNQPQHF. DNA for the CDR3: TGTGCCAGCAGGACAGGGAACAATCAGCCCCAGCATTTT.

The rearrangement links TRBV7-2 to TRBJ1-4; a possible D gene is TRBD1 (5 bases). CDR3 length: 14 residues. Trimming shortened V by 2 bases and J by 7 bases, and 11 bases separated the two germline ends. Germline V gene data show CDR1 as SGHTA and CDR2 as FQGNSA. Written as DNA, the CDR3 is TGTGCCAGCAGCTTATACCAGGGTCGTGAAAAACTGTTTTTT. Amino acids: CASSLYQGREKLFF. The whole variable domain, filled in from reference TRBV7-2 and TRBJ1-4, reads GAGVSQSPSNKVTEKGKDVELRCDPISGHTALYWYRQSLGQGLEFLIYFQGNSAPDKSGLPSDRFSAERTGGSVSTLTIQRTQQEDSAVYLCASSLYQGREKLFFGSGTQLSVL.

The chain joins TRBV18 to TRBJ2-1; a possible D gene is TRBD1 (6 bases). The CDR3 contains 17 residues. The germline V gene encodes CDR1 KGHSH and CDR2 LQKENI. Trimming pared 0 bases from V and 4 bases from J, leaving 16 bases between. The CDR3 is CASSPPGQARGYNEQFF. CDR3 nucleotide sequence: TGTGCCAGCTCACCACCCGGCCAGGCCAGGGGTTACAATGAGCAGTTCTTC.

The chain recombines TRBV4-1 with TRBJ1-1; a weak D match, TRBD1 (5 bases). V was cut by 3 bases and J by 0 bases, with 17 bases left in between. The CDR3 contains 17 residues. Germline values: CDR1 MGHRA, CDR2 YSYEKL. CDR3 sequence (DNA): TGCGCCAGCAGCCATCAGGAGTTCGGGGGAATGAACACTGAAGCTTTCTTT. Its protein is CASSHQEFGGMNTEAFF.

This clone was seen a handful of times. The V call is TRBV11-2, the J call TRBJ2-7, with 7 bases identical to TRBD1. CDR3 length: 14 amino acids. V was clipped by 1 base and J by 3 bases; unmatched bases: 3. Germline-derived CDR1 and CDR2 are SGHAT and FQNNGV. The CDR3 DNA reads as TGTGCCAGCAGCTTAGGGCCAGGGGGCTACGAGCAGTACTTC. This codes for CASSLGPGGYEQYF.

The rearrangement joins TRBV30 to TRBJ1-3; D gene unclear. In germline, CDR1 is GTSNPN, CDR2 SVGIG (reference sequence). V dropped 4 bases and J dropped 1 base, with 8 bases sitting between them. CDR3 length equals 13 residues. CDR3 residues: CAWTEGSGNTIYF. In DNA form, the CDR3 reads TGTGCCTGGACCGAGGGTTCTGGAAACACCATATATTTT.